The 11 T cell receptor beta chains in this list originate from one sample, sequenced in a study of blood T cell repertoires in COVID-19. Generated by immunoSEQ multiplex PCR, the TCRdb table keeps only in-frame clones and is missing some. Of approximately 150,000 clones in the sample, 84% were seen once. Input material: PBMCs or T cells enriched from blood (not recorded which). All receptors come from a man aged 40-55 years with acute COVID-19.

The gene calls are TRBV6-5 and TRBJ2-1; 8 nucleotides match TRBD2. This CDR3 contains 16 residues. Germline V gives CDR1 MNHEY, CDR2 SVGAGI. V shed 3 bases, J shed 5 bases, and the junction held 9 bases outside the gene matches. CDR3 protein: CASSYLAGKRNNEQFF. The CDR3 coding sequence is TGTGCCAGCAGTTATTTAGCGGGGAAAAGAAACAATGAGCAGTTCTTC.

The rearrangement uses TRBV19 and TRBJ1-5; a weak D match, TRBD1 (5 bases). In germline, CDR1 is LNHDA, CDR2 SQIVND (reference sequence). Trimming took 8 bases from V and 5 from J, leaving 10 bases between them. This CDR3 contains 12 residues. In DNA, the CDR3 is TGTGCCAGTCAGCAGGGCGATCAGCCCCAGCATTTT. Encoded protein: CASQQGDQPQHF.

V gene TRBV7-8 combines with J gene TRBJ1-2; weak D call: TRBD1 (5 bases). The CDR3 runs 14 residues. The germline V gene encodes CDR1 SGHVS and CDR2 FQNEAQ. The V end was cut by 0 bases, the J end by 8 bases, with 13 bases between. CDR3 amino acids: CASSLATKGVGYTF. In DNA form, the CDR3 reads TGTGCCAGCAGCTTAGCAACAAAAGGGGTCGGCTACACCTTC. The complete variable domain, with remaining parts taken from reference TRBV7-8 and TRBJ1-2, reads GAGVSQSPRYKVAKRGQDVALRCDPISGHVSLFWYQQALGQGPEFLTYFQNEAQLDKSGLPSDRFFAERPEGSVSTLKIQRTQQEDSAVYLCASSLATKGVGYTFGSGTRLTVV.

This clone was seen only a few times. The CDR3 protein is CASSPMSGEQYF. In nucleotides, the CDR3 is TGTGCCAGCTCACCGATGTCAGGCGAGCAGTACTTC. This rearrangement joins TRBV18 to TRBJ2-7, with D unclear. Trimming removed 3 bases from V and 6 bases from J, with 9 bases in between. Germline-derived CDR1 and CDR2 are KGHSH and LQKENI. CDR3 size: 12 residues.

V and J are TRBV10-3 and TRBJ1-5; D not certain. The germline V gene encodes CDR1 ENHRY and CDR2 SYGVKD. This CDR3 spans 15 amino acids. V lost 5 bases and J 0 bases, leaving 11 bases between the germline ends. The CDR3 reads CAISPFPYSNQPQHF. For the CDR3, the DNA is TGTGCCATCAGTCCCTTCCCTTATAGCAATCAGCCCCAGCATTTT.

The V call is TRBV5-6, the J call TRBJ1-1; D is uncertain. CDR1 is SGHDT, CDR2 YYEEEE, per germline. The CDR3 has 13 amino acids. The V end lost 4 bases, the J end lost 2 bases, and 9 bases lay between the germline ends. The CDR3 coding sequence is TGTGCCAGCAGCAAATACAGTAACACTGAAGCTTTCTTT. Protein sequence: CASSKYSNTEAFF.

This chain connects TRBV28 to TRBJ1-5; 7 bases fit TRBD1. V gave up 11 bases and J gave up 4 bases; unmatched junction bases: 8. Germline V CDR1 and CDR2: MDHEN, SYDVKM. There are 13 residues in the CDR3. The CDR3 is CAGSGGWNQPQHF. CDR3 nucleotide sequence: TGTGCCGGATCAGGGGGATGGAATCAGCCCCAGCATTTT.

This clone has a handful of counts. The J gene is TRBJ1-1, the V gene TRBV27, with 7 positions matching TRBD1. The J segment lost 4 bases and the V segment lost 5 bases, leaving 7 bases of the junction unmatched. The V gene's germline CDR1 is MNHEY and CDR2 SMNVEV (reference sequence). The CDR3 has 14 amino acids. The CDR3, as DNA: TGTGCCAGCAGTACCTTCCGGGACAGCACTGAAGCTTTCTTT. It codes for CASSTFRDSTEAFF.

This rearrangement joins TRBV10-1 to TRBJ1-2; no clear D. Between the trimmed V and J ends, which lost 3 bases and 4 bases, there was a span of 9 bases. CDR1 and CDR2 from the germline V gene are WNHNN and SYGVQD (reference sequence). The CDR3 loop spans 13 amino acids. The DNA of the CDR3 is TGCGCCAGCAGTGAAGCCCCGCTCTATGGCTACACCTTC. It encodes CASSEAPLYGYTF.

The V gene is TRBV28, the J gene TRBJ1-5; D is unclear. V lost 2 bases to trimming and J lost 7 bases, with 12 bases between them. CDR1 and CDR2 (germline): MDHEN, SYDVKM. The CDR3 contains 14 residues. CDR3 sequence: CASSLIREDQPQHF. In DNA, the CDR3 is TGTGCCAGCAGTTTAATACGGGAGGACCAGCCCCAGCATTTT. The full variable domain, its missing parts supplied by reference TRBV28 and TRBJ1-5, is DVKVTQSSRYLVKRTGEKVFLECVQDMDHENMFWYRQDPGLGLRLIYFSYDVKMKEKGDIPEGYSVSREKKERFSLILESASTNQTSMYLCASSLIREDQPQHFGDGTRLSIL.

The chain uses TRBV27 and TRBJ1-5; 7 positions agree with TRBD1. This CDR3 spans 13 amino acids. V lost 8 bases to trimming and J lost 8 bases; unmatched junction nucleotides: 9. Per germline, CDR1 MNHEY and CDR2 SMNVEV (reference sequence). The CDR3 spells CASGQAASEPQHF. CDR3 DNA sequence: TGTGCCAGCGGACAGGCCGCTTCGGAGCCCCAGCATTTT.